The 13 T cell receptor beta chains presented below share a single source sample, sequenced in a study of cytomegalovirus exposure and HLA in healthy donors. The PCR contained 60 Vbeta and 13 Jbeta primers. This table comes from immunoSEQ multiplex PCR, and its TCRdb copy is limited to in-frame clones, with some not included. The table records more than 130,000 clones, roughly 78% of them present only once. The sequenced sample consisted of PBMCs. Every receptor here comes from a man aged 25-40 years in good health and CMV-seronegative.

This chain links TRBV6-5 with TRBJ2-1, with D unresolved. The CDR3 is 14 residues long. The germline V and J ends were trimmed by 11 bases and 3 bases, with 17 bases remaining between them. In germline, CDR1 is MNHEY, CDR2 SVGAGI. The CDR3 nucleotides are TGTGCCTCCGCCCGAGACACCAACTACAATGAGCAGTTCTTC. It codes for CASARDTNYNEQFF.

The V and J genes are TRBV7-9 and TRBJ2-3; tentatively, D is TRBD2 (5 bases). Germline CDR1 reads SEHNR; CDR2 reads FQNEAQ (reference sequence). V shed 3 bases and J shed 8 bases, with 12 bases lying between them. The CDR3 is 13 residues long. The CDR3 DNA follows: TGTGCCAGCAGCTTGAGGGTGGAACGTACGCAGTATTTT. It specifies CASSLRVERTQYF.

The chain recombines TRBV7-3 with TRBJ2-1; TRBD1 is a possible D gene (6 bases). The CDR3 loop spans 13 amino acids. The germline V and J ends were trimmed by 4 bases and 5 bases, with 9 bases remaining between them. CDR1 and CDR2 from the germline V gene are SGHTA and FQGTGA. In DNA form, the CDR3 reads TGTGCCAGCAGCTCAGGGGTCCACAATGAGCAGTTCTTC. This gives the protein CASSSGVHNEQFF.

The rearrangement joins TRBV7-6 to TRBJ1-4, with 10 bases identical to TRBD1. The CDR3 consists of 14 residues. Germline values: CDR1 SGHVS, CDR2 FNYEAQ. V was clipped by 3 bases and J by 7 bases; unmatched bases: 2. The CDR3 protein is CASSLGTGAEKLFF. The CDR3 DNA follows: TGTGCCAGCAGCTTGGGGACAGGGGCTGAAAAACTGTTTTTT.

V is TRBV6-5 and J is TRBJ2-1; 9 bases match TRBD2. CDR1 and CDR2 from the germline V gene are MNHEY and SVGAGI. The length of the CDR3 is 14 residues. Losses at the gene ends were 4 bases for V and 6 bases for J; bases not matched to a gene: 4. The CDR3 coding sequence is TGTGCCAGCAGTTCTACGGGACTAGCCAATGAGCAGTTCTTC. Translation: CASSSTGLANEQFF.

The chain carries TRBV10-3 and TRBJ2-7, with 12 bases that match TRBD1. This CDR3 has 13 amino acids. J lost 5 bases, V lost 9 bases, and 5 bases had no gene match. CDR1 is ENHRY, CDR2 SYGVKD, per germline. CDR3 nucleotide sequence: TGTGCCATTGCCGGGACAGGGGGCCACGAGCAGTACTTC. Amino acids: CAIAGTGGHEQYF.

The gene calls are TRBV2 and TRBJ2-2; tentatively, D is TRBD1 (6 bases). The germline gives CDR1 SNHLY, CDR2 FYNNEI. This CDR3 region has 14 residues. With 4 bases removed from V and 4 bases from J, the gap between germline ends came to 10 bases. CDR3 in DNA: TGTGCCAGCAGTGTCAGGGGCGGCACCGGGGAGCTGTTTTTT. It specifies CASSVRGGTGELFF.

The gene calls are TRBV4-1 and TRBJ2-7; 12 bases are shared with TRBD2. The germline CDR1 and CDR2 sequences are MGHRA and YSYEKL. The CDR3 spans 16 residues. V was clipped by 4 bases and J by 3 bases; unmatched bases: 7. CDR3 coding DNA: TGCGCCAGCAGCCGGGCCGCGGGACTAGCGGGCTACGAGCAGTACTTC. Protein product: CASSRAAGLAGYEQYF.

This rearrangement joins TRBV6-1 to TRBJ2-7, with a possible D match to TRBD1 (6 bases). This CDR3 region has 14 residues. V lost 6 bases, J lost 0 bases, and 12 bases lay in between. Per the germline V gene, CDR1 is MNHNS and CDR2 is SASEGT. CDR3 DNA: TGTGCCAGCAGCCGAGACAGGAGCTCCTACGAGCAGTACTTC. Encoded protein: CASSRDRSSYEQYF.

Here the CDR3 reads CASSSDRGKSNYGYTF. CDR3 sequence (DNA): TGTGCCAGCAGTTCCGACCGGGGTAAAAGCAACTATGGCTACACCTTC. The gene calls are TRBV27 and TRBJ1-2; D gene unclear. The CDR3 consists of 16 residues. CDR1 is MNHEY, CDR2 SMNVEV, per germline (reference sequence). The ends were cut back, 4 bases at V and 2 bases at J, with 17 bases in the middle.

CDR3 loop: CAISESTDYNSPLHF. Here the CDR3 DNA reads TGTGCCATCAGTGAGTCGACAGACTATAATTCACCCCTCCACTTT. J is TRBJ1-6 and V is TRBV10-3, with a tentative D call TRBD1 (5 bases). This CDR3 spans 15 amino acids. CDR1 and CDR2 from the germline V gene are ENHRY and SYGVKD. Trimming left V 0 bases short and J 3 bases short, with 6 bases between.

J is TRBJ2-7 and V is TRBV28; 8 nucleotides match TRBD1. Germline V gives CDR1 MDHEN, CDR2 SYDVKM. The ends lost 5 bases at V and 3 bases at J; junction bases unmatched: 6. The CDR3 length is 14 residues. The chain's CDR3 is CASSPWTGSYEQYF. CDR3 nucleotides: TGTGCCAGCAGTCCGTGGACAGGGAGCTACGAGCAGTACTTC.

This rearrangement joins TRBV9 to TRBJ2-1; D unresolved. Trimming left V 0 bases short and J 4 bases short, with 17 bases between. Germline V gene lookup returns CDR1 SGDLS and CDR2 YYNGEE. The CDR3 spans 17 residues. As DNA, the CDR3 is TGTGCCAGCAGCGTAGGAAGAGACGGCGGCTCTTACAATGAGCAGTTCTTC. Protein sequence: CASSVGRDGGSYNEQFF.